These T cell receptor beta chains were read from a single sample in a study of T cell responses to AZD1222 COVID-19 vaccine. Here immunoSEQ multiplex PCR was the method, and the copy in TCRdb shows in-frame clones only, minus some. The data show some 150,000 clones, approximately 90% seen once. The sample was peripheral blood, taken on day 0 of AZD1222 vaccination. The source of these receptors is an adult in good health. Each CDR3 is given with its conserved first and last residue. The D gene is left open where the match is weak. A clone size is listed for some rows: how often the clone was seen (once, few, many), or a class if it is expanded.

d_call,j_call,clone_size,v_call,cdr3_nt,cdr3_aa
TRBD1,TRBJ2-7,.,TRBV19,TGTGCCAGTAGTCCTCCGGGGACAGGGGGCCCGACAGGCACCTACGAGCAGTACTTC,CASSPPGTGGPTGTYEQYF
.,TRBJ1-3,.,TRBV12-5,TGTGCTAGTGGTTATACAGGAAACACCATATATTTT,CASGYTGNTIYF
.,TRBJ2-7,.,TRBV28,TGTGCCAGCACCATGGGAGGACAGCAATACGAGCAGTACTTC,CASTMGGQQYEQYF
TRBD1,TRBJ2-7,once,TRBV5-1,TGCGCCAGCAGCCCAGGGACAGGGGGCACCTACGAGCAGTACTTC,CASSPGTGGTYEQYF
TRBD2,TRBJ2-5,.,TRBV28,TGTGCCAGCAGTTCTCTCGAGTTTTCGGGGCGGGGGGTTCAAGAGACCCAGTACTTC,CASSSLEFSGRGVQETQYF
.,TRBJ1-5,few,TRBV5-1,TGCGCCAGCAGCTTGGAGCGACGGGATCAGCCCCAGCATTTT,CASSLERRDQPQHF
.,TRBJ2-2,.,TRBV4-2,TGTGCCAGCAGCCAATATACCGGGGAGCTGTTTTTT,CASSQYTGELFF
.,TRBJ2-1,.,TRBV29-1,TGCAGCGTTGTGAGCAGGAGCTCCTACAATGAGCAGTTCTTC,CSVVSRSSYNEQFF
TRBD2,TRBJ2-5,.,TRBV11-2,TGTGCCAGCAGCTTAGCCCGGCTAGCGGGGGGGAATAACCAAGAGACCCAGTACTTC,CASSLARLAGGNNQETQYF
.,TRBJ1-1,.,TRBV3-1/TRBV3-2,TGTGCCAGCAGCCAAGCCGGACGGAACACTGAAGCTTTCTTT,CASSQAGRNTEAFF
TRBD1,TRBJ2-7,few,TRBV6-2/TRBV6-3,TGTGCCAGCAGTTCCCTAGGACAGGCAAGCTCCTACGAGCAGTACTTC,CASSSLGQASSYEQYF
.,TRBJ2-2,.,TRBV6-6,TGTGCCAGCAGTTACTACCCGGACACCGGCGGGGAGCTGTTTTTT,CASSYYPDTGGELFF
.,TRBJ2-7,.,TRBV10-1,TGCGCCAGCAGTGAGAGGAGGAGGATACAGGGACCCTCACCGCTCTCCTACGAGCAGTACTTC,CASSERRRIQGPSPLSYEQYF
.,TRBJ1-2,once,TRBV28,TGTGCCAGCAGTTTCGCGGACGGCCTACGGGGCTACACCTTC,CASSFADGLRGYTF
.,TRBJ1-5,.,TRBV2,TGTGCCAGCAGTCCCGACAATCAGCCCCAGCATTTT,CASSPDNQPQHF
.,TRBJ1-5,.,TRBV19,TGTGCCAGTAGTATAGTGGGGCAGGCCAGCAATCAGCCCCAGCATTTT,CASSIVGQASNQPQHF
.,TRBJ1-2,.,TRBV28,TGTGCCATGGCGAGGGGAGGGGCTAACTATGGCTACACCTTC,CAMARGGANYGYTF
TRBD2,TRBJ2-3,.,TRBV29-1,TGCAGCGTTGAAGCGGGGGGGGCGGGAGATACGCAGTATTTT,CSVEAGGAGDTQYF
.,TRBJ2-3,.,TRBV28,TGTGCCAGCAGTCCCCTCAAGGGAATTCCAGATACGCAGTATTTT,CASSPLKGIPDTQYF
TRBD2,TRBJ2-5,.,TRBV6-6,TGTGCCAGCAGTAAAAGCCCGAGGACTAGCGAAGAGACCCAGTACTTC,CASSKSPRTSEETQYF
.,TRBJ1-1,.,TRBV5-8,TGTGCCAGCAGCTTGTCGGGGAGGGGGTTTACTGAAGCTTTCTTT,CASSLSGRGFTEAFF
.,TRBJ1-3,.,TRBV24-1,TGTGCCACCAGTGATTCGAGGACCGTAGGAAACACCATATATTTT,CATSDSRTVGNTIYF
.,TRBJ2-3,.,TRBV6-4,TGTGCCAGCAGTGTCGGACTAAGGGGTGCAGATACGCAGTATTTT,CASSVGLRGADTQYF
.,TRBJ2-1,.,TRBV9,TGTGCCAGCAGCGTAGACTCCCTCCCCAACAATGAGCAGTTCTTC,CASSVDSLPNNEQFF
.,TRBJ2-7,.,TRBV7-3,TGTGCCAGCAGCTTAGGGGGGGCAGGATCCGAGCAGTACTTC,CASSLGGAGSEQYF